One sample yielded the 10 T cell receptor beta chains listed below, sequenced in a study of T-cell reconstitution after alpha-beta-depleted transplantation in children. Construction of the TCRbeta library involved unique molecular identifiers. TCRdb itself ran the PCR reads through MiXCR, one entry per CDR3 protein. Of roughly 200,000 distinct CDR3 sequences in the sample, about 6.6% are singletons; the top ten hold less than 7%. Here the sequenced sample was PBMCs, taken before TCRalphabeta/CD19-depleted stem cell transplant. These receptors were obtained from a boy between 2 and 15 years old with acute lymphoblastic leukemia, due to receive a stem cell transplant.

This clonotype was observed many times. This chain uses TRBV7-2 with TRBJ2-1; D remains ambiguous. Trimming took off 3 bases at V and 8 bases at J, with 8 bases between the two ends. Germline V gene lookup returns CDR1 SGHTA and CDR2 FQGNSA. The CDR3 length is 12 residues. The CDR3 sequence is CASSLDDYEQFF. The CDR3 DNA sequence: TGTGCCAGCAGCTTGGACGACTATGAGCAGTTCTTC.

This clonotype has only a few counts. DNA of the CDR3: TGTGCCAGCAGTTACTGGGACCTTTCCACCGGGGAGCTGTTTTTT. Protein: CASSYWDLSTGELFF. The chain uses TRBV6-5 and TRBJ2-2; D is perhaps TRBD1 or TRBD2 (5 bases each). The CDR3 totals 15 residues. Germline CDR1 is MNHEY and CDR2 is SVGAGI. V lost 1 base and J 4 bases, leaving 10 bases between the germline ends.

This clonotype was seen only a few times. In DNA form, the CDR3 reads TGTGCCAGCAGTACAGGGACCCCTGAGCAGTTCTTC. It codes for CASSTGTPEQFF. The J gene is TRBJ2-1, the V gene TRBV2, with D possibly matching TRBD1 (6 bases). The CDR3 length is 12 residues. V lost 5 bases, J lost 9 bases, and 11 bases lay in between. Per the germline V gene, CDR1 is SNHLY and CDR2 is FYNNEI.

This clonotype was seen ten or more times. The chain has TRBV7-8 and TRBJ2-1, with D unresolved. This CDR3 comprises 13 residues. Germline CDR1 is SGHVS and CDR2 is FQNEAQ. Trimming took 5 bases from V and 8 from J, leaving 13 bases between them. The CDR3 is CASSQAWSDEQFF. Here the CDR3 DNA reads TGTGCCAGCAGCCAAGCCTGGAGCGATGAGCAGTTCTTC.

In this sample, this clonotype turned up many times. V usage is TRBV20-1 and J usage is TRBJ2-1, with D perhaps TRBD2 (6 bases). The CDR3 totals 15 residues. From germline, CDR1 is DFQATT and CDR2 SNEGSKA (reference sequence). Trimming took 5 bases from V and 3 from J, leaving 17 bases between them. DNA for the CDR3: TGCAGTGCTCTCCAATTAGCGGATTTCTACAATGAGCAGTTCTTC. It is translated as CSALQLADFYNEQFF.

There are many counts of this clonotype. The chain joins TRBV7-2 to TRBJ2-3, with 7 nucleotides matching TRBD2. The CDR3 runs 15 residues. Per the germline V gene, CDR1 is SGHTA and CDR2 is FQGNSA. The junction had 8 bases not matched to a gene; V was cut back by 6 bases and J by 2 bases. CDR3 region: CASSYSSGITDTQYF. The CDR3 DNA reads as TGTGCCAGCAGTTATTCTAGCGGTATCACAGATACGCAGTATTTT.

The CDR3 spells CASSTPWDSPYEQYF. The CDR3 DNA reads as TGTGCCAGTAGTACCCCGTGGGACAGCCCCTACGAGCAGTACTTC. The chain combines TRBV19 with TRBJ2-7, with 7 bases identical to TRBD1. V lost 4 bases to trimming and J lost 2 bases; unmatched junction nucleotides: 8. This CDR3 spans 15 amino acids. Looked up from germline, CDR1 is LNHDA and CDR2 is SQIVND (reference sequence).

This clonotype came up many times. The chain recombines TRBV5-1 with TRBJ2-3, with D unclear. The germline V gene has CDR1 SGHRS and CDR2 YFSETQ. This CDR3 is built from 14 residues. V lost 0 bases and J lost 0, with 5 bases in between. The CDR3 protein is CASSLGESTDTQYF. Here the CDR3 DNA reads TGCGCCAGCAGCTTGGGGGAAAGCACAGATACGCAGTATTTT.

V and J are TRBV3-1 and TRBJ2-5, with 7 bases that match TRBD2. The CDR3 is made up of 15 amino acids. V dropped 5 bases and J dropped 1; count of bases not matched to a gene: 7. The germline V gene has CDR1 LGHDT and CDR2 YNNKEL (reference sequence). This CDR3 is CASSGPSGAQETQYF. Here the CDR3 DNA reads TGTGCCAGCAGCGGTCCTAGCGGTGCCCAAGAGACCCAGTACTTC.

The sample holds many counts of this clonotype. This chain joins TRBV7-2 and TRBJ2-2, with 7 bases fitting TRBD2. The CDR3 runs to 17 residues. Germline lookup yields CDR1 SGHTA and CDR2 FQGNSA. With V trimmed by 2 bases and J by 0 bases, 6 bases remained unmatched. The CDR3 sequence is CASSLLRLAANTGELFF. In nucleotides, the CDR3 is TGTGCCAGCAGCTTACTTAGACTAGCCGCGAACACCGGGGAGCTGTTTTTT.